This entry is about one TCR beta chain. The antigen is unknown. The data belong to a study of OX40 agonist ivuxolimab in advanced cancers. For the study at large: Patients were infused with ivuxolimab every 2 weeks at 0.01 to 10 mg/kg.

The CDR3 has 14 residues. V lost 4 bases and J lost 3; bases outside the gene matches: 5. Germline V gives CDR1 SGHRS, CDR2 YFSETQ. Here immunoSEQ multiplex PCR was the method, and the copy in TCRdb shows in-frame clones only, minus some. The repertoire holds tens of thousands of clones, with about 86% as singletons. General study points: Averaging showed that CD8+ T cells had more expanded clones than CD4+ did.

The TCR was taken from an adult with an advanced solid tumor such as melanoma, head and neck, liver or kidney cancer. The material was CD4+ or CD8+ T cells sorted from blood, obtained in a trial of the OX40 agonist ivuxolimab. The chain couples TRBV5-1 to TRBJ2-3, with 7 positions matching TRBD1. The DNA of the CDR3 is TGCGCCAGCAGCCATCCGACAGGGACAGATACGCAGTATTTT. It codes for CASSHPTGTDTQYF. Supplemented by reference TRBV5-1 and TRBJ2-3, the full variable domain reads KAGVTQTPRYLIKTRGQQVTLSCSPISGHRSVSWYQQTPGQGLQFLFEYFSETQRNKGNFPGRFSGRQFSNSRSEMNVSTLELGDSALYLCASSHPTGTDTQYFGPGTRLTVL.